A single T cell receptor beta chain is shown here with its context. The antigen is unknown. The V end was cut by 0 bases, the J end by 1 base, with 10 bases between. Germline lookup yields CDR1 SGHNT and CDR2 YYREEE (reference sequence). CDR3 length: 15 residues. Lysates of CMV-infected fibroblasts at around 9.1 ug/mL stimulated these cells. CD40L/CD69 double-negative CD45RO-high memory CD4+ T cells were collected. Donors had CD4+ T cell counts above 400 cells/uL and were CMV-seropositive. The sample originates from a study of persistence of HIV-infected CD4 T cells. In the study overall: The sample holds CD4+ T cells responsive to CMV or HIV-1 Gag. Multiple blood draws of up to roughly 200 mL, except a couple of donors with single leukapheresis.

Sequencing used immunoSEQ version 4 in survey mode. The table came from immunoSEQ multiplex PCR; TCRdb's copy has only in-frame clones and leaves some out. The sample consists of about 50,000 clones, around 75% of them appearing once. The sequencing used CD4+ T cells sorted from PBMCs after roughly 17-hour stimulation, collected from a patient who received antiretroviral therapy. The chain links TRBV5-4 to TRBJ1-1; D may be TRBD1 (6 bases). The TCR sequence derives from an adult man with HIV who was CMV-seropositive. This CDR3 reads CASSLGGHQNTEAFF. The CDR3 DNA reads as TGTGCCAGCAGCTTGGGGGGACACCAGAACACTGAAGCTTTCTTT.